The 30 T cell receptor beta chains below were found in one sample sequenced in a study of cytomegalovirus exposure and HLA in healthy donors. The PCR had 60 Vbeta and 13 Jbeta primers. The assay was immunoSEQ multiplex PCR, and TCRdb's table has in-frame clones only and misses some. The sample records roughly 100,000 clones, approximately 78% being singletons. The sequenced material came from PBMCs. These receptors were collected from a middle-aged woman in good health and CMV-seronegative.

This chain uses TRBV5-6 with TRBJ2-5; 13 bases are a match to TRBD2. V lost 6 bases to trimming and J lost 2 bases; unmatched junction nucleotides: 4. Germline CDR1 is SGHDT and CDR2 is YYEEEE. The CDR3 runs to 15 residues. CDR3 sequence: CASTLGLAGQETQYF. The CDR3 coding sequence is TGTGCCAGCACCCTGGGACTAGCGGGACAAGAGACCCAGTACTTC. Looking up the rest from reference TRBV5-6 and TRBJ2-5 gives the full variable domain: DAGVTQSPTHLIKTRGQQVTLRCSPKSGHDTVSWYQQALGQGPQFIFQYYEEEERQRGNFPDRFSGHQFPNYSSELNVNALLLGDSALYLCASTLGLAGQETQYFGPGTRLLVL.

This clone was found a few times. The V gene is TRBV14, the J gene TRBJ2-5; D perhaps matches TRBD2 (5 bases). Germline V gene sequence: CDR1 SGHDN, CDR2 FVKESK. This CDR3 contains 13 residues. V lost 4 bases and J lost 0, with 6 bases in between. CDR3 residues: CASSPGYQETQYF. The CDR3 coding sequence is TGTGCCAGCAGCCCGGGATACCAAGAGACCCAGTACTTC.

The rearrangement uses TRBV18 and TRBJ1-3, with 7 bases aligning to TRBD1. CDR1 is KGHSH and CDR2 is LQKENI in the germline V gene. This CDR3 region has 15 residues. The junction had 3 bases not matched to a gene; V was cut back by 3 bases and J by 1 base. This CDR3 reads CASSPTGISGNTIYF. In DNA, the CDR3 is TGTGCCAGCTCACCGACAGGGATTTCTGGAAACACCATATATTTT.

The V and J genes are TRBV7-3 and TRBJ2-7; TRBD1 agrees at 9 bases. Losses at the gene ends were 5 bases for V and 6 bases for J; bases not matched to a gene: 14. Per germline, CDR1 SGHTA and CDR2 FQGTGA. The CDR3 is made up of 16 amino acids. CDR3 loop: CASSQGRTGAPGEQYF. CDR3 bases: TGTGCCAGCAGCCAGGGGCGGACAGGGGCACCGGGCGAGCAGTACTTC. Looking up the rest from reference TRBV7-3 and TRBJ2-7 gives the full variable domain: GAGVSQTPSNKVTEKGKYVELRCDPISGHTALYWYRQSLGQGPEFLIYFQGTGAADDSGLPNDRFFAVRPEGSVSTLKIQRTERGDSAVYLCASSQGRTGAPGEQYFGPGTRLTVT.

The V gene is TRBV20-1, the J gene TRBJ1-1; no clear D gene. The V gene lost 8 bases and the J gene lost 1 base, with 8 bases spanning the gap. The CDR3 totals 11 residues. In germline, CDR1 is DFQATT, CDR2 SNEGSKA (reference sequence). The CDR3 nucleotides are TGCAGTCCCCGGGGGAACACTGAAGCTTTCTTT. Residues: CSPRGNTEAFF.

The gene calls are TRBV7-9 and TRBJ2-3, with a tentative D call TRBD2 (5 bases). The V end was cut by 5 bases, the J end by 1 base, with 13 bases between. Germline loops: CDR1 SEHNR, CDR2 FQNEAQ (reference sequence). The CDR3 sequence is 15 residues long. For the CDR3, the DNA is TGTGCCAGCAGCCTCGAGGGTCTGGGCACAGATACGCAGTATTTT. Encoded protein: CASSLEGLGTDTQYF.

The chain couples TRBV6-5 to TRBJ1-1, with 7 bases lining up with TRBD1. Trimming removed 10 bases from V and 3 bases from J; junction bases left unmatched: 5. There are 12 residues in the CDR3. CDR1 MNHEY and CDR2 SVGAGI come from the germline V gene. The CDR3 DNA reads as TGTGCCACCGTAGACAGGGACACTGAAGCTTTCTTT. Translated: CATVDRDTEAFF.

The chain recombines TRBV27 with TRBJ1-6; D might be TRBD1 (5 bases). This CDR3 is 13 amino acids long. The V end was cut by 7 bases, the J end by 10 bases, with 14 bases between. Germline CDR1 and CDR2: MNHEY and SMNVEV (reference sequence). This CDR3 is CASTPGGRSPLHF. CDR3 nucleotide sequence: TGTGCCAGCACCCCCGGGGGGAGATCACCCCTCCACTTT.

Points on this clone: The junction shows a germline mismatch at one end, possibly a read error. This rearrangement joins TRBV7-7 to TRBJ2-1; no clear D gene. Looked up from germline, CDR1 is SSHAT and CDR2 is FNYEAQ (reference sequence). This CDR3 contains 13 residues. The CDR3 is CASSKSTDNEQFF. CDR3 sequence (DNA): TGTGCTAGCAGCAAAAGCACGGACAATGAGCAGTTCTTC.

The rearrangement links TRBV7-3 to TRBJ2-1; perhaps TRBD2 as D (5 bases). This CDR3 spans 15 amino acids. The germline V gene encodes CDR1 SGHTA and CDR2 FQGTGA. Trimming pared 3 bases from V and 2 bases from J, leaving 11 bases between. The CDR3 DNA reads TGTGCCAGCAGCTTTGAGACCGGGGCCTACAATGAGCAGTTCTTC. Translated: CASSFETGAYNEQFF.

The V and J genes are TRBV7-3 and TRBJ2-7, with no clear D. V lost 3 bases to trimming and J lost 0 bases, with 9 bases between them. Germline lookup yields CDR1 SGHTA and CDR2 FQGTGA. The CDR3 is 14 residues long. This CDR3 reads CASSLIPGSYEQYF. In nucleotides, the CDR3 is TGTGCCAGCAGCTTGATCCCAGGCTCCTACGAGCAGTACTTC.

This CDR3 reads CASSLSLAAPTYNEQFF. Written as DNA, the CDR3 is TGTGCCAGCAGTTTATCACTAGCGGCCCCAACCTACAATGAGCAGTTCTTC. The rearrangement uses TRBV27 and TRBJ2-1; TRBD2 matches 8 bases. The germline gives CDR1 MNHEY, CDR2 SMNVEV (reference sequence). Unmatched junction bases numbered 6, after V lost 0 bases and J lost 2 bases. This CDR3 contains 17 residues.

The rearrangement links TRBV4-3 to TRBJ1-5, with 10 bases fitting TRBD1. V was pared by 1 base and J by 6 bases, with 6 bases of the junction left unmatched. This CDR3 has 16 amino acids. Germline V gene data show CDR1 as LGHNA and CDR2 as YSLEER. The CDR3, as DNA: TGCGCCAGCAGCCAAGTGTGGACAGGGGGGAGTCAGCCCCAGCATTTT. Protein: CASSQVWTGGSQPQHF.

The chain joins TRBV5-1 to TRBJ2-7; possibly TRBD1 for D (5 bases). The V gene's germline CDR1 is SGHRS and CDR2 YFSETQ. V lost 4 bases and J lost 0, with 14 bases in between. The CDR3 spans 15 residues. This CDR3 is CASSPARQPSYEQYF. DNA for the CDR3: TGCGCCAGCAGCCCGGCAAGACAGCCCTCCTACGAGCAGTACTTC.

The chain employs TRBV5-3 and TRBJ2-4; the D gene is possibly TRBD2 (5 bases). TRBV5-3 is treated as an ORF (open reading frame) with a function not yet certain. V was clipped by 4 bases and J by 0 bases, with 17 bases between them. This CDR3 contains 17 residues. The CDR3, as DNA: TGTGCCAGAAGCCCTCCCTCGGTAGGGAGAGCCAAAAACATTCAGTACTTC. Encoded protein: CARSPPSVGRAKNIQYF.

The V and J genes are TRBV5-6 and TRBJ2-7; 11 nucleotides align to TRBD2. With V trimmed by 3 bases and J by 4 bases, 9 bases remained unmatched. The CDR3 covers 16 residues. The germline CDR1 and CDR2 sequences are SGHDT and YYEEEE. CDR3 amino acids: CASSYDLAGGFYEQYF. The CDR3 coding sequence is TGTGCCAGCAGCTATGATCTAGCGGGAGGTTTTTACGAGCAGTACTTC.

The chain recombines TRBV28 with TRBJ2-7; TRBD2 aligns across 10 bases. CDR1 and CDR2 from the germline V gene are MDHEN and SYDVKM. Trimming took 6 bases from V and 5 from J; bases not matched to a gene: 13. The CDR3 runs 16 residues. This CDR3 is CASRESSLAGDDEQYF. The CDR3, as DNA: TGTGCCAGCAGAGAATCCTCCCTAGCGGGAGACGACGAGCAGTACTTC. Looking up the rest from reference TRBV28 and TRBJ2-7 gives the full variable domain: DVKVTQSSRYLVKRTGEKVFLECVQDMDHENMFWYRQDPGLGLRLIYFSYDVKMKEKGDIPEGYSVSREKKERFSLILESASTNQTSMYLCASRESSLAGDDEQYFGPGTRLTVT.

This clone occurred once. The V and J genes are TRBV5-6 and TRBJ2-5, with D tentatively TRBD2 (5 bases). The germline gives CDR1 SGHDT, CDR2 YYEEEE. The CDR3 totals 14 residues. V lost 4 bases to trimming and J lost 2 bases, with 12 bases between them. The CDR3 spells CASSARGWQETQYF. Here the CDR3 DNA reads TGTGCCAGCAGCGCCCGGGGATGGCAAGAGACCCAGTACTTC.

This clone has a single count. The chain joins TRBV11-2 to TRBJ2-2; 11 nucleotides line up with TRBD1. V was pared by 6 bases and J by 6 bases, with 6 bases of the junction left unmatched. Germline V gene lookup returns CDR1 SGHAT and CDR2 FQNNGV. This CDR3 has 15 residues. The CDR3 DNA reads TGTGCCAGCAGACGTGGGACAGGGGGTGCCGGGGAGCTGTTTTTT. Translated: CASRRGTGGAGELFF.

The V gene is TRBV5-6, the J gene TRBJ1-5; no definite D call. The CDR3 consists of 13 residues. V lost 1 base and J 7 bases, leaving 9 bases between the germline ends. Per the germline V gene, CDR1 is SGHDT and CDR2 is YYEEEE. The DNA of the CDR3 is TGTGCCAGCAGCTTGCCAGGAGGGCAGCCCCAGCATTTT. This gives the protein CASSLPGGQPQHF.

The chain links TRBV6-5 to TRBJ1-4; TRBD1 is a possible D gene (6 bases). Germline CDR1 MNHEY, CDR2 SVGAGI. The V and J ends lost 2 bases and 8 bases respectively, with 18 bases between them. This CDR3 contains 16 residues. The CDR3 spells CASSYGIGGLREKLFF. CDR3 sequence (DNA): TGTGCCAGCAGTTACGGTATCGGGGGGCTAAGGGAAAAACTGTTTTTT.

J is TRBJ1-2 and V is TRBV28; possibly TRBD1 for D (5 bases). Germline CDR1 reads MDHEN; CDR2 reads SYDVKM. V lost 3 bases and J lost 9, with 14 bases in between. The CDR3 totals 13 residues. The DNA of the CDR3 is TGTGCCAGCAGTTTGGGTAGACAGTTGAGCTACACCTTC. Translated, it gives CASSLGRQLSYTF.

V usage is TRBV7-2 and J usage is TRBJ1-1; possible D gene TRBD1, 5 bases. This CDR3 contains 14 residues. The germline V and J ends were trimmed by 5 bases and 6 bases, with 16 bases remaining between them. Germline loops: CDR1 SGHTA, CDR2 FQGNSA. The CDR3 region is CASSPVAGQSEAFF. Written as DNA, the CDR3 is TGTGCCAGCAGCCCCGTAGCAGGGCAGTCTGAAGCTTTCTTT.

V is TRBV27 and J is TRBJ1-6; D gene uncertain. Trimming pared 1 base from V and 5 bases from J, leaving 15 bases between. Germline CDR1 MNHEY, CDR2 SMNVEV (reference sequence). This CDR3 has 17 residues. CDR3 sequence: CASSLFGGRPNNSPLHF. CDR3 nucleotide sequence: TGTGCCAGCAGTTTATTTGGCGGGAGGCCTAATAATTCACCCCTCCACTTT.

The chain joins TRBV21-1 to TRBJ2-7; no check of the table's D call, TRBD2, against the DNA was made. TRBV21-1 is reported as a pseudogene. The CDR3 contains 17 residues. The DNA for the CDR3 is TGTGCCAGCAGCAGCCCTTTAGCGGGAGGGCCTGGATACGAGCAGTACTTC. Translated: CASSSPLAGGPGYEQYF.

J is TRBJ1-4 and V is TRBV27; D gene uncertain. Trimming left V 0 bases short and J 0 bases short, with 5 bases between. The germline CDR1 and CDR2 sequences are MNHEY and SMNVEV (reference sequence). This CDR3 region has 15 residues. This CDR3 reads CASSLSRATNEKLFF. The CDR3 DNA follows: TGTGCCAGCAGTTTATCGCGGGCAACTAATGAAAAACTGTTTTTT.

Concerning this clone: The sample holds other DNA sequences that translate to the same CDR3. The chain recombines TRBV9 with TRBJ1-5; no clear D. The length of the CDR3 is 15 residues. Trimming pared 0 bases from V and 0 bases from J, leaving 7 bases between. Germline CDR1 SGDLS, CDR2 YYNGEE. Here the CDR3 DNA reads TGTGCCAGCAGCGTAGACCCGGGTAGCAATCAGCCCCAGCATTTT. It yields the protein CASSVDPGSNQPQHF.

Only one count was recorded for this clone. The V call is TRBV19, the J call TRBJ2-3, with a possible D match to TRBD1 (6 bases). The CDR3 totals 14 residues. Trimming pared 9 bases from V and 9 bases from J, leaving 22 bases between. CDR1 and CDR2 (germline): LNHDA, SQIVND (reference sequence). In DNA form, the CDR3 reads TGTGCCAGCGTTCCGGGACGGGGACACATGACGCAGTATTTT. Translating gives CASVPGRGHMTQYF. Full variable domain (missing parts from reference TRBV19 and TRBJ2-3): DGGITQSPKYLFRKEGQNVTLSCEQNLNHDAMYWYRQDPGQGLRLIYYSQIVNDFQKGDIAEGYSVSREKKESFPLTVTSAQKNPTAFYLCASVPGRGHMTQYFGPGTRLTVL.

The rearrangement links TRBV28 to TRBJ1-1, with D uncertain. The CDR3 extends over 15 amino acids. V lost 10 bases, J lost 1 base, and 19 bases lay in between. From germline, CDR1 is MDHEN and CDR2 SYDVKM. CDR3 in amino acids: CATYTGTRQNTEAFF. CDR3 coding DNA: TGTGCCACTTACACCGGCACAAGACAGAACACTGAAGCTTTCTTT.

This chain joins TRBV30 and TRBJ1-6; the match to TRBD1 covers 12 bases. With V trimmed by 0 bases and J by 12 bases, 3 bases remained unmatched. Germline-derived CDR1 and CDR2 are GTSNPN and SVGIG (reference sequence). The CDR3 consists of 14 residues. CDR3: CAWSVGTGGRPLHF. CDR3 sequence (DNA): TGTGCCTGGAGTGTAGGGACAGGGGGCAGACCCCTCCACTTT.